The source of this TCR beta chain is a study of metastatic and nonmetastatic thyroid tumors. The wider study: Patients with malignant and benign thyroid disease provided blood and tumor or nodule tissue, whose repertoires were compared.

Thyroid surgery was performed in patients who had received no treatment beforehand. V dropped 7 bases and J dropped 4 bases, with 24 bases sitting between them. Germline V gene sequence: CDR1 KGHDR, CDR2 SFDVKD. The CDR3 covers 18 residues. Per the authors' pipeline: Building a distant-metastasis classifier for papillary thyroid cancer drew on CDR3 differences across clinicopathological groups. MiXCR reprocessed the PCR reads for TCRdb. Here the V and J calls rest on TCRdb's processing, not on the authors' analysis. The table shows 25,000 to 35,000 clones, with roughly 30% occurring only once. V usage is TRBV24-1 and J usage is TRBJ2-2; TRBD2 is a possible D gene (6 bases). The receptor comes from a female donor with papillary thyroid cancer or a benign thyroid nodule (not recorded which). Some clones in this sample may be carry-over from other donors' samples. The sequenced material came from blood. The CDR3 here is CATSAYGSGRWSTGELFF. The CDR3, as DNA: TGTGCCACCAGCGCCTACGGGAGCGGCCGATGGTCCACCGGGGAGCTGTTTTTT.